This T cell receptor beta chain appears in the sequencing data of a study of control samples from healthy donors and cancer patients. Sequencing used immunoSEQ multiplex PCR; TCRdb keeps in-frame clones, though not all of them. The sample shows more than 20,000 clones, roughly four fifths of them seen only once. The CDR3 length is 13 residues. Trimming pared 5 bases from V and 4 bases from J, leaving 10 bases between. Germline V lookup: CDR1 SGHAT, CDR2 FQNNGV. Sequencing was carried out using PBMCs. The sequence came from a man aged 55 to 70 with head and neck cancer. The rearrangement links TRBV11-2 to TRBJ2-3; tentative D call: TRBD2 (6 bases). CDR3 region: CASSPPGADTQYF. The CDR3 bases are TGTGCCAGCAGCCCCCCGGGGGCAGATACGCAGTATTTT.